This TCR beta chain stems from a study of blood T cell repertoires in COVID-19 (dated by TCRdb to the early 2020s). Regarding the complete study: Samples from collaborators originated in the United States, Italy and Spain and spanned both the acute and convalescent phases of COVID-19. The prospective study material was composed of cDNA or gDNA derived from T cells, B-cell-depleted T cells, or PBMCs. Deeply sampled blood TCRbeta repertoires from subjects exposed to, actively infected with, or recovered from COVID-19 were included in the dataset. A freely available public database, intended as a resource for researchers studying the immune response to SARS-CoV-2, is where the repertoires were released. The samples were drawn from two sources: the first 160 participants of the ongoing ImmuneRACE study, and about 1,300 subjects contributed by 6 global collaborators. A de-identified subject ID, COVID-19 status, age in years and sex were almost always included in the sample metadata. HLA class I and class II types, where available, came from metadata supplied by the sample provider rather than from assay-based typing. The study at large found these results: Clinical and demographic metadata were provided uncurated, with the amount varying by source and participant.

Including cysteine and phenylalanine, the CDR3 has 15 amino acids. Only the CDR3 DNA is retained, 45 bases long and in frame from the first base. A distance of 19 bases separates the germline ends of V and J, which lose 0 bases and 11 bases respectively. From a lookup of the germline V gene (reference sequence), CDR1 and CDR2 are SGHNT and YYREEE. The immunoSEQ Assay, a bias-controlled multiplex PCR, was used to amplify TCRbeta CDR3 regions from genomic DNA. Concerning the study's data processing: Nucleated cell counts per sample were estimated from amplification of reference gene primers within the assay. To quantify the absolute abundance of each unique TCRbeta CDR3 rearrangement, sequence reads were collapsed and filtered. Productive Simpson clonality was computed per sample as the square root of Simpson's diversity index over productive rearrangements. Imported from immuneACCESS, the table was reduced by TCRdb to in-frame sequences with V and J called. These copies leave out some clones; in studies compared against another copy, an unresolved V gene accounts for under half, and the cause of the remainder is not known. V, J and clone size are taken as reported in that table, and D and trimming were inferred from the DNA itself. A total of 55,000 or so clones appear in this sample, about four fifths of them only once. The ten top clones hold about 20% of the sample.

As concerns this clone: No antigen is known for it. No base qualities exist here, and no much larger clone lies one base off it.

At one collaborating source in Seattle, patients were enrolled during active infection and were followed longitudinally through the course of disease. Whole blood was collected in K2EDTA tubes by collaborating institutions according to the institutions' own protocols. For TCRbeta analysis, collaborators shipped samples as frozen whole blood, isolated PBMCs, or DNA extracted from either of those sample types. This clonotype was obtained from a young man with COVID-19, enrolled during active disease. Sample: peripheral blood. This sequence uses TRBV5-4 and TRBJ2-3; TRBD1 is a possible D gene, resting on 6 matching bases. CDR3 reads: CASSLAGTLSSEQYF. The DNA sequence is given as TGTGCCAGCAGCTTGGCCGGGACACTTTCTAGTGAGCAGTATTTT.